The following is a T cell receptor (beta chain) sequence with its context. Its antigen is as yet unknown. The sample originates from a study of T cell responses to AZD1222 COVID-19 vaccine. Study results and limitations: Nearly half of spike-specific TCRs reportedly target variant regions that are unmutated in the B.1.351 and B.1.1.7 variants. The donor group comprised mostly white British people and more females; the analysis possibly underestimated clonal diversity.

The table came from immunoSEQ multiplex PCR; TCRdb's copy has only in-frame clones and leaves some out. The sample includes 85,000 to 90,000 clones, 88% of them seen just once. The ends lost 6 bases at V and 10 bases at J; junction bases unmatched: 12. Looked up from germline, CDR1 is MDHEN and CDR2 is SYDVKM. CDR3 length: 15 residues. Source: peripheral blood, taken on day 0 of MenACWY control vaccination. The V gene is TRBV28, the J gene TRBJ1-4; TRBD1 aligns across 9 bases. The TCR comes from an adult in good health. Written as DNA, the CDR3 is TGTGCCAGCAGCTCTCCGGGACAGGGTTGGGGAAAACTGTTTTTT. Translation: CASSSPGQGWGKLFF.